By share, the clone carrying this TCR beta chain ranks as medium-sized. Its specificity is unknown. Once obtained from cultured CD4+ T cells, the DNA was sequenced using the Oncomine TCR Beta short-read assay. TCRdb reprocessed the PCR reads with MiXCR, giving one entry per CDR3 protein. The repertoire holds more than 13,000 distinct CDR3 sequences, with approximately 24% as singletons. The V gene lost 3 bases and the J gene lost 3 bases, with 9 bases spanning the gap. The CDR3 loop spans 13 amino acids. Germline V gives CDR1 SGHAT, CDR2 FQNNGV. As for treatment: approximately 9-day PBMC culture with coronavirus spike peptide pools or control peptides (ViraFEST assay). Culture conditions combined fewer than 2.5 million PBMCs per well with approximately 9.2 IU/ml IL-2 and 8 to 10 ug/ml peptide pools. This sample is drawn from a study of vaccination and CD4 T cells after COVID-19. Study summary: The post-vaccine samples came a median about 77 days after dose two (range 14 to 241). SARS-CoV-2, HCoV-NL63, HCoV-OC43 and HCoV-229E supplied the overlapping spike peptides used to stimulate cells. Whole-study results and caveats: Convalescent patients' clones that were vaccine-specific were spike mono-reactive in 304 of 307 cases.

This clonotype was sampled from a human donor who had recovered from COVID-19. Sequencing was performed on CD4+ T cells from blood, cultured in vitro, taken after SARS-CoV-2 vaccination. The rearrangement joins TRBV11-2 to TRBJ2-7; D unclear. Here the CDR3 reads CASSFTFLYEQYF. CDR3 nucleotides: TGTGCCAGCAGCTTCACCTTCCTCTACGAGCAGTACTTC.